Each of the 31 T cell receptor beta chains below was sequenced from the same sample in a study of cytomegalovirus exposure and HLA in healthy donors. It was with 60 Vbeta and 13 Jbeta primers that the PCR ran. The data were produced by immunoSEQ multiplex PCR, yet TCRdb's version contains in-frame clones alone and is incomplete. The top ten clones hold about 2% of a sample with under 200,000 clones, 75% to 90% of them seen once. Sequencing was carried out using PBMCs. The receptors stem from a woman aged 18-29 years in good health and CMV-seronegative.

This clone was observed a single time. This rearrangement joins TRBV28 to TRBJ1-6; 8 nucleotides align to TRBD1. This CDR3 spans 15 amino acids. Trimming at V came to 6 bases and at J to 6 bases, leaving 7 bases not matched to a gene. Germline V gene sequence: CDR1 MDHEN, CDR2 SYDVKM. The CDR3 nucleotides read TGTGCCAGCAGATTCCGGGACAGGATTAATTCACCCCTCCACTTT. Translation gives CASRFRDRINSPLHF.

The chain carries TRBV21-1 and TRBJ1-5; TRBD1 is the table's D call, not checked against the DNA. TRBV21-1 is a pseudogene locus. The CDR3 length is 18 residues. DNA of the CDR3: TGTGCCAGCACCCAAGCGGACCGGGGACATGAATCCGATCAGCCCCAGCATTTT. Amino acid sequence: CASTQADRGHESDQPQHF.

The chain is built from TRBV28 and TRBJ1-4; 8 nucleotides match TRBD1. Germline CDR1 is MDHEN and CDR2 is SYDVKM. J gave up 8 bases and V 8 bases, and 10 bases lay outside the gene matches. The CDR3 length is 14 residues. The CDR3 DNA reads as TGTGCCAGCTGCTCGACAGGGGTGGGAGAAAAACTGTTTTTT. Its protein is CASCSTGVGEKLFF.

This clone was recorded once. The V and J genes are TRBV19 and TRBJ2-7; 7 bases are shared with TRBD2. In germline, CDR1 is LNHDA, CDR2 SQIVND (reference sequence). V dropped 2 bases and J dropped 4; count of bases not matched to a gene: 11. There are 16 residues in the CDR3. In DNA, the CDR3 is TGTGCCAGTAGTATAAACGCGGGAGAGGGGCTTTACGAGCAGTACTTC. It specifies CASSINAGEGLYEQYF.

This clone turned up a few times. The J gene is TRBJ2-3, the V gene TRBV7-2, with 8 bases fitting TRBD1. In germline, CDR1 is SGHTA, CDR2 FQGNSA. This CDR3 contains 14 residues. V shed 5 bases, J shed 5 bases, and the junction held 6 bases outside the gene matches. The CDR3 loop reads CASSPLGQGDTQYF. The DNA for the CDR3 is TGTGCCAGCAGCCCCTTAGGACAGGGAGATACGCAGTATTTT.

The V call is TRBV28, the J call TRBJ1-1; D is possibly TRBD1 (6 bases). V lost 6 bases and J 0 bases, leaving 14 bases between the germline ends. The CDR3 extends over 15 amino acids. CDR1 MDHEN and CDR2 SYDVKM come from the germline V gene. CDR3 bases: TGTGCCAGCAGCCAGACCGGGACAATGAACACTGAAGCTTTCTTT. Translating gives CASSQTGTMNTEAFF.

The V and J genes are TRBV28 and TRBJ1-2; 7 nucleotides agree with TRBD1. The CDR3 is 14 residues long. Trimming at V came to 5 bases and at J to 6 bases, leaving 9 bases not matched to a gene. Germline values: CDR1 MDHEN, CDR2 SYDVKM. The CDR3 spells CASSPTSGTDGYTF. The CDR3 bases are TGTGCCAGCAGTCCCACCTCCGGGACAGATGGCTACACCTTC.

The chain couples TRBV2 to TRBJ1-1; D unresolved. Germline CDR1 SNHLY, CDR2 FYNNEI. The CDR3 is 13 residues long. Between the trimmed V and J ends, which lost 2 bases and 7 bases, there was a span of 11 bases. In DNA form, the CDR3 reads TGTGCCAGCAGTGAATTAGTAGAGCTTGAAGCTTTCTTT. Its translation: CASSELVELEAFF.

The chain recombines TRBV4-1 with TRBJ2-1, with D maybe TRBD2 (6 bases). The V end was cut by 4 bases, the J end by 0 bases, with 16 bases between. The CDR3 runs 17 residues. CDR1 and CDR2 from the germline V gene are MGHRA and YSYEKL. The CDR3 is CASSPRVRGPSYNEQFF. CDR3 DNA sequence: TGCGCCAGCAGCCCCCGGGTGCGGGGCCCCTCCTACAATGAGCAGTTCTTC.

The CDR3 here is CASSPNGDTEAFF. CDR3 in DNA: TGTGCCAGCAGCCCCAACGGGGACACTGAAGCTTTCTTT. This chain connects TRBV2 to TRBJ1-1; D is unresolved. The CDR3 spans 13 residues. The germline V gene encodes CDR1 SNHLY and CDR2 FYNNEI. Between the trimmed V and J ends, which lost 6 bases and 3 bases, there was a span of 11 bases.

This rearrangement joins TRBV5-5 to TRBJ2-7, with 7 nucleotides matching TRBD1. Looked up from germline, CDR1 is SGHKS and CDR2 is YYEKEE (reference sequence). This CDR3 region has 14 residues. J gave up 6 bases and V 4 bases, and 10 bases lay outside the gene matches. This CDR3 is CASSPIGQVGEQYF. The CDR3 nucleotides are TGTGCCAGCAGCCCGATCGGACAGGTTGGCGAGCAGTACTTC.

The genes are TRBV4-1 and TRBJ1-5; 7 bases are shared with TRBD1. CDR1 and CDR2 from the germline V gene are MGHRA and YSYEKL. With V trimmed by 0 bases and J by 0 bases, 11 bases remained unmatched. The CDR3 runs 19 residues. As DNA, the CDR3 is TGCGCCAGCAGCCAAGAATATCGGACAGGCCTCATTAGCAATCAGCCCCAGCATTTT. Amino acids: CASSQEYRTGLISNQPQHF.

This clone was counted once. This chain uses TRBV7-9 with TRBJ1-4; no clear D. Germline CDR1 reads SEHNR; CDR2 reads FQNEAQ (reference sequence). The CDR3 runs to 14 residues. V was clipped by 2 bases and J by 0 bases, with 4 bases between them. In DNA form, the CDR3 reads TGTGCCAGCAGCTTATATCCAACTAATGAAAAACTGTTTTTT. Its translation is CASSLYPTNEKLFF.

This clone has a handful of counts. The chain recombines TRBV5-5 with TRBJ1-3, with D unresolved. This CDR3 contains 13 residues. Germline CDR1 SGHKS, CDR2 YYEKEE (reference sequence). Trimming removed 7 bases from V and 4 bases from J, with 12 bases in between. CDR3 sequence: CASRQVPGNTIYF. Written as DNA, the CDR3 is TGTGCCAGCCGCCAGGTTCCAGGAAACACCATATATTTT.

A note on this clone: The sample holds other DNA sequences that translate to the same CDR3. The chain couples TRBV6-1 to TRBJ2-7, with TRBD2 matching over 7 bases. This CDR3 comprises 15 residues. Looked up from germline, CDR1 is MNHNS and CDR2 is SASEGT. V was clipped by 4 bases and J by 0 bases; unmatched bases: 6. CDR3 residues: CASSVGTGGSYEQYF. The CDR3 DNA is TGTGCCAGCAGTGTTGGGACGGGGGGCTCCTACGAGCAGTACTTC.

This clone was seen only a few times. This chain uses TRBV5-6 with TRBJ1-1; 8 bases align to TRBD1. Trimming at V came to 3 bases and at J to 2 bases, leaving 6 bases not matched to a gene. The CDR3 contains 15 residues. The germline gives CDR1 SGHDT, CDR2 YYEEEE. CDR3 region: CASSWGTGFNTEAFF. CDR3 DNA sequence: TGTGCCAGCAGCTGGGGGACAGGCTTCAACACTGAAGCTTTCTTT. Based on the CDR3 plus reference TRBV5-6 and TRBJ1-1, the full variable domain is DAGVTQSPTHLIKTRGQQVTLRCSPKSGHDTVSWYQQALGQGPQFIFQYYEEEERQRGNFPDRFSGHQFPNYSSELNVNALLLGDSALYLCASSWGTGFNTEAFFGQGTRLTVV.

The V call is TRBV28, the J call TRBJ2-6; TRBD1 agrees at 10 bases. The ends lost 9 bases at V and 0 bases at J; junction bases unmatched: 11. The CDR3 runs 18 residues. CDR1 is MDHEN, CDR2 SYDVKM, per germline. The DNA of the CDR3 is TGTGCCAGTACAGAGACAGGGGGCTCCTCCTCTGGGGCCAACGTCCTGACTTTC. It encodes CASTETGGSSSGANVLTF.

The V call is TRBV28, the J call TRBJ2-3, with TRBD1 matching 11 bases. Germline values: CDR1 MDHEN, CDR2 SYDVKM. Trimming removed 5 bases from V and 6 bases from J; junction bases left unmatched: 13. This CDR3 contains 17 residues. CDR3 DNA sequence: TGTGCCAGCAGTCCGAAAGGGCGGACAGGGGGCCTGGATACGCAGTATTTT. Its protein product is CASSPKGRTGGLDTQYF.

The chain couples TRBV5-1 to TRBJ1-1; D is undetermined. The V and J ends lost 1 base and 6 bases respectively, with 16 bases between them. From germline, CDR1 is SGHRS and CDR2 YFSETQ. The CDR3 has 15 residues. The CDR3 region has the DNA TGCGCCAGCAGCTTGTATTCCGGGGAGATCGCTGAAGCTTTCTTT. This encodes CASSLYSGEIAEAFF.

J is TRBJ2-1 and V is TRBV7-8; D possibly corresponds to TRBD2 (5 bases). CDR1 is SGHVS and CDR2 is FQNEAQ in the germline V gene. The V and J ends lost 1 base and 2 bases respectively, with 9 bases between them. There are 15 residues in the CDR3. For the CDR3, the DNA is TGTGCCAGCAGCTTAGTAGCGCCGCCCTACAATGAGCAGTTCTTC. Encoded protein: CASSLVAPPYNEQFF.

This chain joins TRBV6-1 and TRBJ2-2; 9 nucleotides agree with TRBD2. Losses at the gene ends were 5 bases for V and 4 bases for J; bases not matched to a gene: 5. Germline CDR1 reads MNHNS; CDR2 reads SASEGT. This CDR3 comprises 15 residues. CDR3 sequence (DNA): TGTGCCAGCAGTCAGAGCGGGGGGCCCACCGGGGAGCTGTTTTTT. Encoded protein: CASSQSGGPTGELFF.

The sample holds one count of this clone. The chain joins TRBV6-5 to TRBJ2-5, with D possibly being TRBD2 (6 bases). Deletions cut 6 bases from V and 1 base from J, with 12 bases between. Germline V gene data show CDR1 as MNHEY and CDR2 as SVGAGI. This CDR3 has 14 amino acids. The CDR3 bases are TGTGCCAGCAGGTCCATAGCGGCCCAAGAGACCCAGTACTTC. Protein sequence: CASRSIAAQETQYF.

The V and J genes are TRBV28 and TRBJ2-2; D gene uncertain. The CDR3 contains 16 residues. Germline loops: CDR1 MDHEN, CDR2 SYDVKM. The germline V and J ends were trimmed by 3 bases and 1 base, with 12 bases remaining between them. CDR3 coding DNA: TGTGCCAGCAGTTTCTCAAAGGAGCTGAACACCGGGGAGCTGTTTTTT. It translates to CASSFSKELNTGELFF.

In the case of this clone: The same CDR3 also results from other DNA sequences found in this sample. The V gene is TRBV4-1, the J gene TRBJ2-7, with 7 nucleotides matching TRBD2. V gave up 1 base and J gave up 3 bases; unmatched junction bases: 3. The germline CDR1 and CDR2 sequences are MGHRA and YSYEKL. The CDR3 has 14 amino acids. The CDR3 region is CASSQVPSGYEQYF. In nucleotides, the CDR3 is TGCGCCAGCAGCCAAGTCCCTAGCGGCTACGAGCAGTACTTC.

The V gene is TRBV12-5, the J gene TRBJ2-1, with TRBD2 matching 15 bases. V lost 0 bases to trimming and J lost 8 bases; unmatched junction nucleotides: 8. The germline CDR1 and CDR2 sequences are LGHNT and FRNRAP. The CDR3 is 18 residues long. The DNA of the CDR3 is TGTGCTAGTGGTTTGGTACGTGGGGGGACTAGCGGGAGGTATGAGCAGTTCTTC. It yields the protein CASGLVRGGTSGRYEQFF.

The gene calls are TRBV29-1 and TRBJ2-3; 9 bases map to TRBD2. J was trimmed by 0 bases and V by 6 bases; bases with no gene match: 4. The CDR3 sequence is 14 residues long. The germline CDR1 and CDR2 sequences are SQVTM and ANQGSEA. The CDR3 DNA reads TGCAGCGTGGCGGGGGGGCCGAGCACAGATACGCAGTATTTT. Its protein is CSVAGGPSTDTQYF.

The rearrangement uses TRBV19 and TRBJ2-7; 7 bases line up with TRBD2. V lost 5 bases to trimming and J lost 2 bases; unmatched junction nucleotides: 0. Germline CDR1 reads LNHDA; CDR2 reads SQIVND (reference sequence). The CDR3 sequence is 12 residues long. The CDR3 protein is CASSAGAYEQYF. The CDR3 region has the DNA TGTGCCAGTAGTGCGGGGGCCTACGAGCAGTACTTC.

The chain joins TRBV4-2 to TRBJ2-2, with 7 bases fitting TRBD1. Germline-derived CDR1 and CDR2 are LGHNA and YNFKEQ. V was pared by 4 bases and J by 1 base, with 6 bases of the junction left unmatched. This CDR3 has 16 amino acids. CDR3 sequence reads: CASSRGQARNTGELFF. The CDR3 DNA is TGTGCCAGCAGCCGCGGACAGGCGAGGAACACCGGGGAGCTGTTTTTT.

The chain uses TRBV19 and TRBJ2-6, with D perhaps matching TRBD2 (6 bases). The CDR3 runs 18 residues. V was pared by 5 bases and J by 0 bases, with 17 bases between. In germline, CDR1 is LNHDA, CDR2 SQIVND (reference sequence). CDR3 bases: TGTGCCAGTAGTCCCCGGGACGGAGGGGCCTCTGGGGCCAACGTCCTGACTTTC. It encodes CASSPRDGGASGANVLTF.

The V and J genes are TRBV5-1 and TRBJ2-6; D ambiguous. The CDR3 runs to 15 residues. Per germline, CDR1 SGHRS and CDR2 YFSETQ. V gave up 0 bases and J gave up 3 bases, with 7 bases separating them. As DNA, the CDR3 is TGCGCCAGCAGCTTGGAGCGTATTGGGGCCAACGTCCTGACTTTC. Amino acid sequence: CASSLERIGANVLTF.

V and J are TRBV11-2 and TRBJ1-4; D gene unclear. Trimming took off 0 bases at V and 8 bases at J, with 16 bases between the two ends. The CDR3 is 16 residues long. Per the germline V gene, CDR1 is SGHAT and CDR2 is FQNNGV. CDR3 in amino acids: CASSLDPGYSWEKLFF. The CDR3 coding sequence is TGTGCCAGCAGCTTAGATCCCGGGTATTCATGGGAAAAACTGTTTTTT.